These T cell receptor beta chains were read from a single sample in a study of CD8 T cells in Susac syndrome. TCRdb ran MiXCR on the immunoSEQ multiplex PCR reads and lists one entry per CDR3 protein. The repertoire includes nearly 200,000 distinct CDR3 sequences, 90% to 95% of them detected once, and 0.093% sits in the top ten. Sequenced input: CD4+ T cells from PBMCs. The receptors shown here come from a human donor with multiple sclerosis. Each CDR3 is given with its conserved first and last residue. The order of the fields is clone size, J gene, V gene, D gene, CDR3 DNA, CDR3 protein. The D gene is left open where the match is weak. A clone size is listed for some rows: how often the clone was seen (once, few, many), or a class if it is expanded.

NA,TRBJ1-1,TRBV18,NA,TGTGCCAGCTCACCACCCTGGGACGCAGGGTACGAAGCTTTCTTT,CASSPPWDAGYEAFF
NA,TRBJ2-6,TRBV9,TRBD1,TGTGCCAGCAGCGGGCAAGACAGGGCCTACTCTGGGGCCAACGTCCTGACTTTC,CASSGQDRAYSGANVLTF
once,TRBJ1-1,TRBV3-1,NA,TGTGCCAGCAGCCTACTAAAGGGAGAAGCTTTCTTT,CASSLLKGEAFF
NA,TRBJ2-3,TRBV7-9,NA,TGTGCCAGCAGTTATTCGGGGACAGATACGCAGTATTTT,CASSYSGTDTQYF
NA,TRBJ2-4,TRBV20-1,TRBD1,TGCAGTGCGTCAACCGGGACAGGTGCTGGAAACATTCAGTACTTC,CSASTGTGAGNIQYF
NA,TRBJ1-5,TRBV3-1,NA,TGTGCCAGCAGCCAAGGGTTCGGTCAGCCCCAGCATTTT,CASSQGFGQPQHF
once,TRBJ2-7,TRBV20-1,NA,TGCAGTGCTAGAGAGGAGTACGAGCAGTACTTC,CSAREEYEQYF
NA,TRBJ2-5,TRBV20-1,NA,TGCAGTGCTTCTCCGGAGGAGGCCCGGGAGACCCAGTACTTC,CSASPEEARETQYF
NA,TRBJ2-5,TRBV20-1,NA,TGCAGTGCTAGAGCTCCGACAGGGAGGATGGAGACCCAGTACTTC,CSARAPTGRMETQYF
NA,TRBJ2-3,TRBV24-1,NA,TGTGCCACCCCTGATTACGATACGCAGTATTTT,CATPDYDTQYF
NA,TRBJ2-1,TRBV25-1,NA,TGTGCCAGCAGTGTTCCCGGGTCGGTCGAGCAGTTCTTC,CASSVPGSVEQFF
once,TRBJ2-3,TRBV12-3/TRBV12-4,TRBD1,TGTGCCAGCAGTCTAGACAGGGGGCTCGCGGATACGCAGTATTTT,CASSLDRGLADTQYF
NA,TRBJ1-1,TRBV27,TRBD1,TGTGCCAGCAGTTTATACGGGGACAGAAACACTGAAGCTTTCTTT,CASSLYGDRNTEAFF
NA,TRBJ2-5,TRBV20-1,TRBD1,TGCAGTGCCACAATCGACAGGGAAAGGGCCCAGTACTTC,CSATIDRERAQYF
once,TRBJ2-1,TRBV7-3,NA,TGTGCCAGCAGCCCAACAGGGACAAGGACCTACAATGAGCAGTTCTTC,CASSPTGTRTYNEQFF
NA,TRBJ2-3,TRBV9,NA,TGTGCCAGCAGCTCTGGGGCATTTACCGGGACCCTCACAGATACGCAGTATTTT,CASSSGAFTGTLTDTQYF
NA,TRBJ2-1,TRBV20-1,NA,TGCAGTGCTGAGAGTACTTGGACAGCCCTACTATACAATGAGCAGTTCTTC,CSAESTWTALLYNEQFF
once,TRBJ1-1,TRBV29-1,TRBD1,TGCAGCGCGGGACAGGAAGCTTTCTTT,CSAGQEAFF
NA,TRBJ2-3,TRBV27,TRBD1,TGTGCCAGCGGAGGGACAGGGAGGTTCACAGATACGCAGTATTTT,CASGGTGRFTDTQYF
NA,TRBJ2-7,TRBV15,NA,TGTGCCACCAGCAGAGATGGGACACCTTCCTACGAGCAGTACTTC,CATSRDGTPSYEQYF
NA,TRBJ2-2,TRBV5-4,TRBD2,TGTGCCAGCAGCTTGACTAGCGGGGCTACGAACACCGGGGAGCTGTTTTTT,CASSLTSGATNTGELFF
NA,TRBJ1-1,TRBV30,NA,TGTGCCTGGAGGTCTGGACAGAACACTGAAGCTTTCTTT,CAWRSGQNTEAFF
NA,TRBJ1-3,TRBV24-1,NA,TGTGCCACCAGTGATTCGTCTGGAAACACCATATATTTT,CATSDSSGNTIYF
NA,TRBJ1-6,TRBV7-9,NA,TGTGCCAGCAGCTTAGACGGAGTTCGGCCCCTCCACTTT,CASSLDGVRPLHF
NA,TRBJ2-1,TRBV7-9,TRBD2,TGCGTAGCGGGGGAATATGAGCAGTTCTTC,CVAGEYEQFF
NA,TRBJ2-1,TRBV13,NA,TGTGCCAGCAGCTGGAGCGGGTCGGTCTACAATGAGCAGTTCTTC,CASSWSGSVYNEQFF
once,TRBJ1-5,TRBV6-2/TRBV6-3,NA,TGTGCCAGCAGTTACGGAATCAGGGCCCAGCATTTT,CASSYGIRAQHF
NA,TRBJ2-7,TRBV9,TRBD2,TGTGCCAGCAGCGTAGCTTTGGCTAGCGGGGCCCACGAGCAATACTTC,CASSVALASGAHEQYF
once,TRBJ2-5,TRBV20-1,NA,TGCAGTGCTAGAGATCTCTCCAGCGCAGGGGTGGAGACCCAGTACTTC,CSARDLSSAGVETQYF
NA,TRBJ2-7,TRBV3-1,TRBD2,TGTGCCAGCAGCCAAACTAGCGAGGGTTACGAGCAGTACTTC,CASSQTSEGYEQYF
NA,TRBJ2-4,TRBV15,NA,TGTGCCACCAGCAGCGCACAGCTGAAAAACATTCAGTACTTC,CATSSAQLKNIQYF
NA,TRBJ2-2,TRBV5-4,NA,TGTGCCAGCAGCTTAGACAGCAGGAACACCGGGGAGCTGTTTTTT,CASSLDSRNTGELFF
NA,TRBJ1-4,TRBV4-1,TRBD1,TGCGCCAGCAGCCAGGAGGACAGGGCGTCTAATGAAAAACTGTTTTTT,CASSQEDRASNEKLFF
few,TRBJ2-3,TRBV18,NA,TGTGCCAGCTCACCGGGGGAGGATACGCAGTATTTT,CASSPGEDTQYF
NA,TRBJ1-2,TRBV30,NA,TGTGCCTGGAGTGTACGGGGGGTGGAGGGCTACACCTTC,CAWSVRGVEGYTF
NA,TRBJ2-7,TRBV12-5,TRBD2,TGTGCTAGTGGTTTGGGGACTAGCGGTTTACCCAAGCAGTACTTC,CASGLGTSGLPKQYF
NA,TRBJ2-1,TRBV7-3,TRBD2,TGTGCCAGCAAGGCGACTAGCGGGTCAGGAGAGCAGTTCTTC,CASKATSGSGEQFF
once,TRBJ2-5,TRBV5-1,NA,TGCGCCAGCAGCACCCTAGGCCAAGAGACCCAGTACTTC,CASSTLGQETQYF
NA,TRBJ2-7,TRBV7-9,TRBD2,TGTGCCAGCAGCTTGGGACTAGCGAAAATTTACGAGCAGTACTTC,CASSLGLAKIYEQYF
NA,TRBJ1-5,TRBV27,TRBD1,TGTGCCAGCAGGGGACAGGGTGGCAATCAGCCCCAGCATTTT,CASRGQGGNQPQHF
NA,TRBJ1-2,TRBV29-1,TRBD1,TGCAGCGCCCAGACAGGGATCGACTATGGCTACACCTTC,CSAQTGIDYGYTF
NA,TRBJ1-2,TRBV30,NA,TGTGCCTGGAGAAATACAGGGTTAGCTAACTATGGCTACACCTTC,CAWRNTGLANYGYTF
NA,TRBJ1-2,TRBV18,NA,TGTGCCAGCTCACCCACCCCAGGGGATGGCTACACCTTC,CASSPTPGDGYTF
NA,TRBJ1-4,TRBV30,TRBD1,TGTGCCTGGAGTGAGTGGTGGACAGGGGGCGAAAAACTGTTTTTT,CAWSEWWTGGEKLFF
NA,TRBJ2-7,TRBV30,NA,TGTGCCTGGACCCCGGGACATTGGGACGAGCAGTACTTC,CAWTPGHWDEQYF
NA,TRBJ2-5,TRBV3-1,NA,TGTGCCAGCAGCCAAGACACCAGAAAGGAAGAGACCCAGTACTTC,CASSQDTRKEETQYF
NA,TRBJ2-6,TRBV30,TRBD1,TGTGCCTGGAGGAAGGCAGGGGGCGCTGGGGCCAACGTCCTGACTTTC,CAWRKAGGAGANVLTF
NA,TRBJ2-2,TRBV11-1,TRBD2,TGTGCCAGCAGCTTCCTACCTACTAGCGGGGGGAACACCGGGGAGCTGTTTTTT,CASSFLPTSGGNTGELFF
once,TRBJ2-3,TRBV7-3,NA,TGTGCCAGCAGCTCGCGCCGTTCCACAGATACGCAGTATTTT,CASSSRRSTDTQYF
once,TRBJ2-1,TRBV30,NA,TGTGCCTGGAGTATCGCGGGGACATTTGTGCAGTTCTTC,CAWSIAGTFVQFF